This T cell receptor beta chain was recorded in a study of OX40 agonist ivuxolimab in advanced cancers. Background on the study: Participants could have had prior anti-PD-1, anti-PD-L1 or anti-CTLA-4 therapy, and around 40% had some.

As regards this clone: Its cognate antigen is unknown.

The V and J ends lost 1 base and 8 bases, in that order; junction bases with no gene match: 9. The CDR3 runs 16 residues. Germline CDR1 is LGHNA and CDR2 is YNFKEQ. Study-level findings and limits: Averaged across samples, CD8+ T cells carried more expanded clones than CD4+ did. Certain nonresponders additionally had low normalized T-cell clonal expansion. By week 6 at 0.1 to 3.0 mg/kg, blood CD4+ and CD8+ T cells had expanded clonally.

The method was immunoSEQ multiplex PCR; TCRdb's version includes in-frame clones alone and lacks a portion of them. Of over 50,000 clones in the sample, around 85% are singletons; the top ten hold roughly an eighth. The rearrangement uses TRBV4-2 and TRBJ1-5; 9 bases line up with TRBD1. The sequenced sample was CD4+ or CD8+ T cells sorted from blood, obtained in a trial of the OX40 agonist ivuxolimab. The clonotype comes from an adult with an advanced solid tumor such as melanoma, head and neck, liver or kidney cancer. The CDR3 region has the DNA TGTGCCAGCAGCCAAGTATTAACAGGGGGCGACGAGCCCCAGCATTTT. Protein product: CASSQVLTGGDEPQHF.